This T cell receptor beta chain emerged from a study of blood T cell repertoires in COVID-19. Across the whole study: Sites in the United States, Italy and Spain provided acute and convalescent COVID-19 samples. In each case, the material was cDNA or gDNA derived from T cells, B-cell-depleted T cells, or PBMCs.

As handled by the study authors: Reference gene primer amplification gave nucleated cell count estimates. Sequencing was performed with immunoSEQ multiplex PCR; in TCRdb, only in-frame clones are kept and a portion is missing. Clone size and the V and J calls come from that table; the DNA yielded D and trimming. Of 110,000 to 150,000 clones listed, more than 75% are singletons. The CDR3 has 15 residues. V dropped 0 bases and J dropped 7; count of bases not matched to a gene: 9. In germline, CDR1 is MGHRA, CDR2 YSYEKL. This chain connects TRBV4-1 to TRBJ2-7; 7 bases are a match to TRBD2. The sequence was obtained from a man in his sixties with acute or convalescent COVID-19. The sequenced sample consisted of peripheral blood. As DNA, the CDR3 is TGCGCCAGCAGCCAAGATTGGGGGGGTAGGAGAGAGCAGTACTTC. It yields the protein CASSQDWGGRREQYF.